This is a list of T cell receptor beta chains from one sample in a study of PD-1 blockade in classical Hodgkin lymphoma. Produced via immunoSEQ multiplex PCR; TCRdb's table is partial and in-frame only. In the table there are 25,000 to 35,000 clones, 71% of which are singletons. The source material was peripheral blood mononuclear cells (PBMCs), sampled before the second cycle of nivolumab. The receptors stem from a human donor with classical Hodgkin lymphoma. CDR3s include the opening cysteine and the closing phenylalanine or tryptophan. D genes are given only for firm matches. For some rows the clone size is stated as once, few or many, or as a class when expanded; others skip it.

d_call	v_call	j_call	clone_size	cdr3_aa	cdr3_nt
-	TRBV6-6	TRBJ1-4	-	CASSQTGLDEKLFF	TGTGCCAGCAGTCAAACAGGGTTGGATGAAAAACTGTTTTTT
-	TRBV9	TRBJ1-1	-	CASSHAPKGLMNTEAFF	TGTGCCAGCAGCCATGCCCCCAAGGGCTTAATGAACACTGAAGCTTTCTTT
-	TRBV19	TRBJ2-2	-	CASSTPGDRPGELFF	TGTGCCAGTAGTACTCCCGGCGACAGGCCCGGGGAGCTGTTTTTT
-	TRBV4-1	TRBJ2-7	-	CASSQVNLVSVDEQYF	TGCGCCAGCAGCCAAGTAAACCTTGTCTCGGTCGACGAGCAGTACTTC
-	TRBV5-1	TRBJ2-1	-	CASSFGIGGEQFF	TGCGCCAGCAGCTTCGGGATTGGCGGTGAGCAGTTCTTC
-	TRBV11-2	TRBJ2-7	few	CASSLAVDEQYF	TGTGCCAGCAGCTTAGCGGTGGACGAGCAGTACTTC
-	TRBV19	TRBJ1-1	-	CASSIPQASGPTEAFF	TGTGCCAGTAGTATCCCCCAGGCCTCGGGGCCCACTGAAGCTTTCTTT
-	TRBV9	TRBJ2-3	-	CASSAQGAVSTDTQYF	TGTGCCAGCAGCGCCCAAGGGGCGGTCAGCACAGATACGCAGTATTTT
-	TRBV11-2	TRBJ2-5	-	CASSFPDRQGGTPRETQYF	TGTGCCAGCAGCTTTCCTGACCGGCAGGGTGGTACACCAAGGGAGACCCAGTACTTC
TRBD1	TRBV7-9	TRBJ2-7	-	CASSQVVTGDQYF	TGTGCCAGCAGCCAGGTGGTAACAGGGGACCAGTACTTC
TRBD2	TRBV2	TRBJ2-7	-	CASKDGRGSYEQYF	TGTGCCAGTAAGGATGGGAGGGGCTCCTACGAGCAGTACTTC
-	TRBV4-1	TRBJ2-3	-	CASSSLPASDTQYF	TGCGCCAGCAGCTCCCTACCGGCCTCTGATACGCAGTATTTT
-	TRBV11-2	TRBJ1-6	few	CASSFAIQGTPLHF	TGTGCCAGCAGCTTCGCGATACAGGGCACACCCCTCCACTTT
-	TRBV6-6	TRBJ1-4	few	CASRMDEKLFF	TGTGCCAGCAGAATGGATGAAAAACTGTTTTTT
-	TRBV5-6	TRBJ1-2	-	CASSYRDGHYGYTF	TGTGCCAGCAGCTACCGGGACGGCCACTATGGCTACACCTTC
-	TRBV6-1	TRBJ2-1	medium-sized	CASSGLDSYNEQFF	TGTGCCAGCAGTGGGTTGGACTCCTACAATGAGCAGTTCTTC
-	TRBV11-2	TRBJ2-3	few	CASSLGGPLTDTQYF	TGTGCCAGCAGCTTAGGAGGGCCGCTCACAGATACGCAGTATTTT
-	TRBV27	TRBJ1-5	medium-sized	CASSPWRGSNQPQHF	TGTGCCAGCAGTCCGTGGAGGGGAAGCAATCAGCCCCAGCATTTT
-	TRBV29-1	TRBJ1-1	-	CSVEGPQRNTEAFF	TGCAGCGTTGAAGGGCCCCAAAGGAACACTGAAGCTTTCTTT
TRBD1	TRBV19	TRBJ2-7	-	CASSRIQQGRSYEQYF	TGTGCCAGTAGTCGGATACAACAGGGGCGCTCCTACGAGCAGTACTTC
-	TRBV5-4	TRBJ2-3	-	CASSWSSAVDTSTDTQYF	TGTGCCAGCAGCTGGTCTTCGGCGGTAGACACTAGCACAGATACGCAGTATTTT
-	TRBV4-2	TRBJ1-3	-	CASSPLLSAGNTIYF	TGTGCCAGCAGCCCTCTTCTCTCCGCTGGAAACACCATATATTTT
-	TRBV10-3	TRBJ1-2	-	CAISEQRSNYGYTF	TGTGCCATCAGTGAGCAAAGATCTAACTATGGCTACACCTTC
TRBD1	TRBV19	TRBJ1-5	-	CASSPGWDRDTFSMF	TGTGCCAGTAGTCCCGGTTGGGACAGGGATACGTTTAGCATGTTT
-	TRBV11-2	TRBJ2-7	medium-sized	CASSLAGQTYEQYF	TGTGCCAGCAGCTTAGCCGGACAGACCTACGAGCAGTACTTC
TRBD1	TRBV11-1	TRBJ1-1	-	CASSPRQGEAEAFF	TGTGCCAGCAGCCCCAGACAGGGGGAGGCTGAAGCTTTCTTT
-	TRBV5-6	TRBJ1-2	few	CASSLGHTGRVEGYTF	TGTGCCAGCAGCTTGGGGCACACAGGGCGGGTGGAAGGCTACACCTTC
-	TRBV15	TRBJ2-7	-	CATSRRAGWEQYF	TGTGCCACCAGCAGAAGGGCCGGGTGGGAGCAGTACTTC
TRBD1	TRBV28	TRBJ1-2	-	CASIHRGQGIYGYTF	TGTGCCAGCATCCACCGGGGACAGGGCATCTATGGCTACACCTTC
TRBD2	TRBV9	TRBJ2-1	-	CASSVDGGVFDEQFF	TGTGCCAGCAGCGTAGACGGGGGGGTGTTTGATGAGCAGTTCTTC
-	TRBV11-2	TRBJ1-1	-	CASLAGLNTEAFF	TGTGCCTCCCTGGCGGGGTTGAACACTGAAGCTTTCTTT
TRBD1	TRBV7-9	TRBJ1-6	once	CASSSDRVDSSYNSPLHF	TGTGCCAGCAGCTCAGACAGGGTCGATAGCTCCTATAATTCACCCCTCCACTTT
TRBD1	TRBV4-3	TRBJ1-4	-	CASSQLDRRDEKLFF	TGCGCCAGCAGCCAATTGGACAGGCGAGATGAAAAACTGTTTTTT
-	TRBV2	TRBJ2-5	-	CASSEEFQIQETQYF	TGTGCCAGCAGTGAAGAATTCCAGATACAAGAGACCCAGTACTTC
-	TRBV7-2	TRBJ2-7	-	CASSLDPSSYEQYF	TGTGCCAGCAGCTTAGATCCCAGCTCCTACGAGCAGTACTTC
TRBD1	TRBV7-8	TRBJ1-6	few	CASSWGTGGNSPLHF	TGTGCCAGCAGCTGGGGGACAGGGGGAAATTCACCCCTCCACTTT
-	TRBV6-5	TRBJ1-6	few	CASTRGRDSPLHF	TGTGCCAGCACACGGGGCAGGGATTCACCCCTCCACTTT
TRBD1	TRBV5-6	TRBJ1-1	-	CASSLFPDRGTEAFF	TGTGCCAGCAGCTTGTTCCCTGACAGGGGCACTGAAGCTTTCTTT
-	TRBV10-3	TRBJ2-2	-	CAISDRLEGNTGELFF	TGTGCCATCAGTGACCGCCTGGAAGGGAACACCGGGGAGCTGTTTTTT
-	TRBV5-4	TRBJ1-5	-	CASSLDRSQPQHF	TGTGCCAGCAGCTTGGACAGGAGTCAGCCCCAGCATTTT
-	TRBV13	TRBJ1-1	once	CASSLGFLFPGAFF	TGTGCCAGCAGCTTAGGATTCCTTTTTCCTGGAGCTTTCTTT
-	TRBV2	TRBJ2-5	-	CASSDRPLADF	TGTGCCAGCAGTGACCGACCCCTGGCTGACTTC